This is a list of T cell receptor beta chains from one sample in a study of T cell responses to AZD1222 COVID-19 vaccine. Clones were read by immunoSEQ multiplex PCR, and TCRdb kept only the in-frame ones, dropping some. The sample contains some 83,000 clones, approximately 90% of which appear only once. Sequences were derived from peripheral blood, sampled on day 0 of AZD1222 vaccination. Receptors originate from an adult in good health. CDR3s include the opening cysteine and the closing phenylalanine or tryptophan. D genes are given only for firm matches. Clone size is given for some rows only: seen once, a few or many times, or a class if the clone is expanded.

D gene	clone size	V gene	J gene	CDR3 protein	CDR3 DNA
-	-	TRBV5-8	TRBJ1-2	CASSLAGRALEGSYTF	TGTGCCAGCAGCTTGGCTGGACGGGCGCTCGAAGGTAGCTACACCTTC
-	-	TRBV30	TRBJ1-1	CAWRGPQAEAFF	TGTGCCTGGAGGGGCCCGCAGGCTGAAGCTTTCTTT
-	-	TRBV9	TRBJ1-2	CASSRSGVGGYTF	TGTGCCAGCAGCAGGTCGGGGGTTGGTGGCTACACCTTC
TRBD1	-	TRBV30	TRBJ1-2	CAWRRQGERRGYTF	TGTGCCTGGAGACGACAGGGGGAACGTCGCGGCTACACCTTC
-	few	TRBV9	TRBJ1-4	CASSVEAVHPTNEKLFF	TGTGCCAGCAGCGTAGAAGCAGTTCACCCAACTAATGAAAAACTGTTTTTT
-	-	TRBV10-2	TRBJ2-1	CASSEGGQLWWEQFF	TGCGCCAGCAGTGAAGGAGGGCAGCTTTGGTGGGAGCAGTTCTTC
-	-	TRBV7-9	TRBJ1-1	CASSSSQLNTEAFF	TGTGCCAGCAGTTCCTCGCAGTTGAACACTGAAGCTTTCTTT
-	-	TRBV11-3	TRBJ2-2	CASTPTAAGELFF	TGTGCCAGCACCCCAACGGCTGCCGGGGAGCTGTTTTTT
TRBD1	-	TRBV7-9	TRBJ1-6	CASSSGQVNSPLHF	TGTGCCAGCAGCTCCGGACAGGTGAATTCACCCCTCCACTTT
-	-	TRBV7-2	TRBJ1-2	CASSPTGNYGYTF	TGTGCCAGCAGCCCTACAGGGAACTATGGCTACACCTTC
-	-	TRBV14	TRBJ1-1	CASSHAGAEAFF	TGTGCCAGCAGCCATGCTGGAGCTGAAGCTTTCTTT
-	-	TRBV19	TRBJ1-1	CASNPGGGEAFF	TGTGCCAGTAACCCCGGGGGAGGTGAAGCTTTCTTT
-	-	TRBV7-3	TRBJ1-1	CASSLLGPNTEAFF	TGTGCCAGCAGCTTACTGGGACCGAACACTGAAGCTTTCTTT
-	-	TRBV2	TRBJ1-1	CASSRGLMNTEAFF	TGTGCCAGCTCCAGGGGCCTCATGAACACTGAAGCTTTCTTT
-	few	TRBV7-8	TRBJ1-1	CASSLEGWVTAEAFF	TGTGCCAGCAGCTTAGAGGGCTGGGTAACGGCTGAAGCTTTCTTT
TRBD1	-	TRBV28	TRBJ1-1	CASSNHLQGVKAEAFF	TGTGCCAGCAGTAACCACCTACAGGGGGTTAAGGCTGAAGCTTTCTTT
-	-	TRBV30	TRBJ1-1	CASTRTVMNTEAFF	TGTGCCTCGACGCGGACAGTCATGAACACTGAAGCTTTCTTT
-	-	TRBV13	TRBJ1-2	CASSRTPIWTDPSYGYTF	TGTGCCAGCAGCAGGACACCTATTTGGACAGACCCTAGCTATGGCTACACCTTC
TRBD1	-	TRBV25-1	TRBJ1-1	CASSEGHRGIAEAFF	TGTGCCAGCAGTGAGGGTCACAGGGGTATCGCTGAAGCTTTCTTT
-	-	TRBV28	TRBJ1-1	CASTPRRGAYEAFF	TGTGCCAGCACCCCGCGCCGGGGGGCCTATGAAGCTTTCTTT
-	-	TRBV27	TRBJ1-1	CASSLSGQSNTEAFF	TGTGCCAGCAGTTTATCTGGACAGTCGAACACTGAAGCTTTCTTT
TRBD1	-	TRBV6-5	TRBJ1-2	CASIMTGRDGYTF	TGTGCCAGTATTATGACAGGGAGAGACGGCTACACCTTC
-	-	TRBV7-2	TRBJ1-1	CASSLDRRNTEAFF	TGTGCCAGCAGCTTAGACCGGAGGAACACTGAAGCTTTCTTT
-	-	TRBV6-5	TRBJ2-2	CASSYDLNTGELFF	TGTGCCAGCAGTTACGATCTTAACACCGGGGAGCTGTTTTTT
TRBD1	-	TRBV19	TRBJ1-6	CASSGQGAFPPLHF	TGTGCCAGTAGTGGACAGGGGGCTTTCCCACCCCTCCACTTT
TRBD2	-	TRBV6-2/TRBV6-3	TRBJ2-1	CASSSTSLAEQFF	TGTGCCAGCAGTTCGACCTCACTAGCGGAGCAGTTCTTC
TRBD1	-	TRBV10-2	TRBJ1-1	CASSEGTGWMNTEAFF	TGCGCCAGCAGTGAGGGGACAGGGTGGATGAACACTGAAGCTTTCTTT
TRBD1	-	TRBV13	TRBJ1-4	CASSFSGGEDEKLFF	TGTGCCAGCAGCTTTTCAGGGGGCGAAGATGAAAAACTGTTTTTT
-	-	TRBV2	TRBJ2-7	CASSEHTGTGSYEQYF	TGTGCCAGCAGCGAACATACCGGGACTGGATCCTACGAGCAGTACTTC
-	-	TRBV29-1	TRBJ1-1	CSVVDLTGTFEAFF	TGCAGCGTTGTCGACCTTACCGGGACATTTGAAGCTTTCTTT
-	once	TRBV15	TRBJ2-2	CATSRGGPNTGELFF	TGTGCCACCAGCAGAGGAGGGCCGAACACCGGGGAGCTGTTTTTT
TRBD1	once	TRBV5-4	TRBJ1-1	CASTMGQQNTEAFF	TGTGCCAGCACCATGGGACAGCAGAACACTGAAGCTTTCTTT
TRBD1	once	TRBV7-2	TRBJ1-1	CASSLRQGQSEAFF	TGTGCCAGCAGCTTAAGACAGGGGCAGTCTGAAGCTTTCTTT
-	-	TRBV5-5	TRBJ1-1	CASSLTGTDTEAFF	TGTGCCAGCAGCTTGACCGGGACGGATACCGAAGCTTTCTTT
-	-	TRBV2	TRBJ1-1	CASTLQGSHTEAFF	TGTGCCAGCACCCTACAGGGAAGCCACACTGAAGCTTTCTTT
-	-	TRBV19	TRBJ2-3	CASSYGRVSTDTQYF	TGTGCCAGTAGTTACGGACGGGTTAGCACAGATACGCAGTATTTT
-	-	TRBV29-1	TRBJ1-1	CSVAPPGNTEAFF	TGCAGCGTTGCTCCTCCAGGCAACACTGAAGCTTTCTTT
TRBD1	-	TRBV4-1	TRBJ2-7	CASSHTGQTTYEQYF	TGCGCCAGCAGCCATACGGGACAGACAACCTACGAGCAGTACTTC
-	once	TRBV18	TRBJ2-7	CASSPAIGGASYEQYF	TGTGCCAGCTCACCAGCAATAGGGGGGGCATCCTACGAGCAGTACTTC
TRBD1	-	TRBV7-2	TRBJ1-1	CASSSWTGLGLIEAFF	TGTGCCAGCAGCTCGTGGACAGGCCTGGGGCTGATTGAAGCTTTCTTT
-	-	TRBV19	TRBJ2-7	CASSIDTGDYEQYF	TGTGCCAGTAGTATCGACACAGGCGACTACGAGCAGTACTTC
-	-	TRBV30	TRBJ1-3	CACRGSSWLWHF	TGTGCCTGTAGGGGCTCCTCCTGGCTGTGGCATTTT
TRBD1	-	TRBV5-1	TRBJ1-3	CASSLGQGMGNTIYF	TGCGCCAGCAGCTTGGGACAGGGGATGGGAAACACCATATATTTT
TRBD1	-	TRBV19	TRBJ2-7	CASKAQGSDEQYF	TGTGCCAGTAAGGCACAGGGGAGTGACGAGCAGTACTTC
-	-	TRBV6-2/TRBV6-3	TRBJ1-2	CASSYYGEYGYTF	TGTGCCAGCAGTTATTATGGGGAGTATGGCTACACCTTC
TRBD1	once	TRBV6-6	TRBJ2-7	CASSYASGQGQNEQYF	TGTGCCAGCAGTTACGCATCGGGACAGGGGCAAAACGAGCAGTACTTC
TRBD1	-	TRBV27	TRBJ2-1	CASSKGAKYNEQFF	TGTGCCAGCAGCAAGGGGGCAAAATACAATGAGCAGTTCTTC